Listed below are T cell receptor beta chains from one sample, sequenced in a study of beta chain features in type 1 diabetes. TCRdb's table, derived via immunoSEQ multiplex PCR, lists solely in-frame clones and lacks some. The sample lists about 160,000 clones, 10% seen once, with approximately 0.5% in the top ten. The sample taken for sequencing was central memory CD4+ T cells from blood. The source of these receptors is a man under 40 with type 1 diabetes. CDR3s include the opening cysteine and the closing phenylalanine or tryptophan. Each record gives: D gene, clone size, V gene, J gene, CDR3 length, CDR3 DNA, CDR3 protein. A D gene is named only where the DNA matches it firmly. Expanded clones get a size class; other rows say once, few or many, or leave the size out.

NA	NA	TRBV19	TRBJ2-4	12	TGTGCCAGTAGCCATACGGGAAACATTCAGTACTTC	CASSHTGNIQYF
NA	few	TRBV5-1	TRBJ2-2	13	TGCGCCAGCAGCTCCCCAGGCAGCGGGGAGCTGTTTTTT	CASSSPGSGELFF
NA	few	TRBV29-1	TRBJ2-1	12	TGCAGCGTTGAAAGGCCAGGCAATGAGCAGTTCTTC	CSVERPGNEQFF
NA	NA	TRBV27	TRBJ1-5	16	TGTGCCAGCAGATATCCTACAGGCCTAATGCATCAGCCCCAGCATTTT	CASRYPTGLMHQPQHF
TRBD1	few	TRBV5-1	TRBJ1-1	16	TGCGCCAGCAGCTCCGACAGGGGGGGGTACGGCACTGAAGCTTTCTTT	CASSSDRGGYGTEAFF
TRBD1	NA	TRBV2	TRBJ2-3	14	TGTGCCAGCACCGGGACAGGGAGAACAGATACGCAGTATTTT	CASTGTGRTDTQYF
NA	NA	TRBV21-1	TRBJ2-7	19	TGTGCCAGCAGCGATACTAGCGGGAGAGGTGAGCGGGACTCCTACGAGCAGTACTTC	CASSDTSGRGERDSYEQYF
NA	few	TRBV2	TRBJ1-2	15	TGTGCCAGCAGGCCCGACAGGATAGCTAACTATGGCTACACCTTC	CASRPDRIANYGYTF
TRBD1	few	TRBV28	TRBJ2-5	17	TGTGCCAGCAGTGCGACGGCGACAGGGGGCAGGAGAGAGACCCAGTACTTC	CASSATATGGRRETQYF
TRBD2	NA	TRBV6-4	TRBJ2-6	17	TGTGCCAGCAGTGACCGGCTAGCGGGAGGCGGGGCCAACGTCCTGACTTTC	CASSDRLAGGGANVLTF
NA	NA	TRBV10-3	TRBJ2-1	13	TGTGCCATCAGTGAGGTTTGGGAGAGGGAGCAGTTCTTC	CAISEVWEREQFF
TRBD1	few	TRBV30	TRBJ2-3	15	TGTGCCTGGAGTCTCGGGACAGGGCCTACAGATACGCAGTATTTT	CAWSLGTGPTDTQYF
TRBD1	once	TRBV7-2	TRBJ2-5	13	TGTGCCAGCAGCTTAGGACAGGGAGAGACCCAGTACTTC	CASSLGQGETQYF
TRBD1	few	TRBV7-6	TRBJ2-3	15	TGTGCCAGCAGCATAAGACAGGGGCGCACAGATACGCAGTATTTT	CASSIRQGRTDTQYF
TRBD2	NA	TRBV2	TRBJ2-1	16	TGTGCCAGCAGTCGGCCAACTAGCGGATCCTACAATGAGCAGTTCTTC	CASSRPTSGSYNEQFF
TRBD1	NA	TRBV7-2	TRBJ1-2	15	TGTGCCAGCAGCCCCCAACAGGGGGGTCACTATGGCTACACCTTC	CASSPQQGGHYGYTF
TRBD1	few	TRBV6-5	TRBJ2-7	14	TGTGCCAGCAGTTACCCTGGGACAGCGAGGGAGCAGTACTTC	CASSYPGTAREQYF
NA	NA	TRBV28	TRBJ2-3	13	TGTGCCAGCAGACACTACATCACAGATACGCAGTATTTT	CASRHYITDTQYF
NA	NA	TRBV7-2	TRBJ2-2	14	TGTGCCAGCAGCTGGACTGGACAGTCCGGGGAGCTGTTTTTT	CASSWTGQSGELFF
TRBD1	few	TRBV5-6	TRBJ1-2	15	TGTGCCAGCAGTCCACCGGGACAGAGAAACTATGGCTACACCTTC	CASSPPGQRNYGYTF
NA	few	TRBV9	TRBJ1-5	15	TGTGCCAGCAGCGTGCGGGGGGGGAAGGGACAGCCCCAGCATTTT	CASSVRGGKGQPQHF
TRBD2	few	TRBV5-1	TRBJ2-1	14	TGCGCCAGTCAATCCGGAGCGGGGTACAATGAGCAGTTCTTC	CASQSGAGYNEQFF
NA	few	TRBV2	TRBJ1-2	11	TGTGCCAGCAGTTTCAGCTATGGCTACACCTTC	CASSFSYGYTF
NA	few	TRBV11-1	TRBJ1-3	14	TGTGCCAGCAGCCCAATGGACAGAGGAAACACCATATATTTT	CASSPMDRGNTIYF
TRBD2	few	TRBV4-3	TRBJ2-3	18	TGCGCCAGCAGCCAAGGATCGGGACTAGCGGGAGTTGGAGATACGCAGTATTTT	CASSQGSGLAGVGDTQYF
NA	NA	TRBV30	TRBJ1-4	14	TGTGCCTGGGATCCGGGACTTCATAATGAAAAACTGTTTTTT	CAWDPGLHNEKLFF
TRBD1	NA	TRBV18	TRBJ1-1	14	TGTGCCAGCTCTCGGGACAGGGTAGACACTGAAGCTTTCTTT	CASSRDRVDTEAFF
NA	few	TRBV7-2	TRBJ2-1	15	TGTGCCAGCAGCTTAGCCAGGGGCCTCTTGAATGAGCAGTTCTTC	CASSLARGLLNEQFF
TRBD1	few	TRBV18	TRBJ2-7	14	TGTGCCAGCTCACGTACAGGGGGCCCATACGAGCAGTACTTC	CASSRTGGPYEQYF
NA	NA	TRBV19	TRBJ2-5	13	TGTGCCAGTAGTAGGGCAGACGAAGAGACCCAGTACTTC	CASSRADEETQYF
TRBD1	NA	TRBV2	TRBJ1-1	13	TGTGCCAGCAGTGCCCAAGGACAGGAGAAAGCTTTCTTT	CASSAQGQEKAFF
NA	NA	TRBV5-1	TRBJ2-7	12	TGCGCCAGCAGCTTGGATTACAGGGTAAAGTACTTC	CASSLDYRVKYF
NA	NA	TRBV7-9	TRBJ2-7	11	TGTGCCAGCAGCTCCGCCGAGGAGCAGTACTTC	CASSSAEEQYF
TRBD1	NA	TRBV7-2	TRBJ2-7	16	TGTGCCAGCAGCTTAGCTGGACAGGTCAGCTCCTACGAGCAGTACTTC	CASSLAGQVSSYEQYF
NA	few	TRBV19	TRBJ1-1	15	TGTGCCAGTAGTATAGAGCTTTGGTCGGACACTGAAGCTTTCTTT	CASSIELWSDTEAFF
NA	NA	TRBV11-2	TRBJ2-7	16	TGTGCCAGCAGCTCGGTCCGGGGACAACTCTCCTACGAGCAGTACTTC	CASSSVRGQLSYEQYF
NA	few	TRBV30	TRBJ1-5	13	TGTGCCTGGAGTGTCGGGGTCCCGGGGCCCCAGCATTTT	CAWSVGVPGPQHF
TRBD1	NA	TRBV28	TRBJ2-7	15	TGTGCCAGCAGTTCCACCGGGACAGCGCTGGACGAGCAGTACTTC	CASSSTGTALDEQYF
NA	few	TRBV6-5	TRBJ1-1	11	TGTGCCAGCACTGAGGGCTCTGAAGCTTTCTTT	CASTEGSEAFF
TRBD1	NA	TRBV15	TRBJ1-2	16	TGTGCCACCAGCAGAGCAGGGACAGGAATAGAGGACGGCTACACCTTC	CATSRAGTGIEDGYTF
TRBD1	NA	TRBV28	TRBJ2-6	16	TGTGCCAGCAGCTCGACAGGGGACTCTGGGGCCAACGTCCTGACTTTC	CASSSTGDSGANVLTF
NA	few	TRBV9	TRBJ2-7	12	TGTGCCAGCAGCGTAACCAGCTACGAGCAGTACTTC	CASSVTSYEQYF